This record covers a single T cell receptor beta chain. The antigen remains unidentified. This record comes from a study of CD8+ T cells in alopecia areata. Findings of the study overall: An increase in clonality over normal scalp was evident in lesional scalp, especially alopecia totalis/universalis. Many expanded lesional clones persisted during tofacitinib (in both scalp and blood).

RNA was extracted and reverse transcribed into cDNA as the sequencing template. TCRdb keeps only in-frame clones here, not all; method: immunoSEQ multiplex PCR. The profile shows 4,000 to 5,500 clones, approximately 69% of them singletons. Germline lookup yields CDR1 SGHVS and CDR2 FNYEAQ. After removal of 4 bases from V and 7 bases from J, the junction contained 12 bases not matched to a gene. The CDR3 is 16 amino acids. Treatment meaning: oral pan-JAK inhibitor, 5-10 mg twice daily. It was from alopecia areata patients that lesional scalp punch biopsies and peripheral blood were collected. The chain combines TRBV7-6 with TRBJ1-5, with 8 positions matching TRBD1. The sequencing used skin, collected at week 24, from a patient treated with tofacitinib. The TCR comes from a human donor with alopecia areata. The CDR3 DNA sequence: TGTGCCAGCAGCTCCGGGCAGGGGGCACTGGGGCAGCCCCAGCATTTT. Protein sequence: CASSSGQGALGQPQHF.